This TCR beta chain was recovered during a study of cytomegalovirus exposure and HLA in healthy donors. As regards this clone: Its antigen is not known.

It was healthy bone marrow donors who served as donors. PCR amplification relied on 60 Vbeta primers (plus 13 Jbeta primers). TCRdb's table, derived via immunoSEQ multiplex PCR, lists solely in-frame clones and lacks some. This table has around 150,000 clones, around 72% appearing once. This CDR3 contains 18 residues. Germline V CDR1 and CDR2: LGHNA, YNFKEQ. Trimming cost V 4 bases and J 4 bases; bases outside gene matches: 15. Points from the study as a whole: Indistinguishability led to the exclusion of some V segments, TRBV6-2 and TRBV6-3 included. A classifier reportedly called cytomegalovirus status with high sensitivity and specificity. The authors confirmed in vitro that a few CMV-associated chains were specific for CMV antigens.

Sample: PBMCs. This sequence was found in a man aged 50-59 years in good health and CMV-seropositive. The chain uses TRBV4-2 and TRBJ2-3, with 9 positions matching TRBD2. This CDR3 reads CASSLSAGGQGLSDTQYF. The CDR3 DNA reads as TGTGCCAGCAGCCTTAGCGCGGGGGGGCAGGGGTTATCAGATACGCAGTATTTT.